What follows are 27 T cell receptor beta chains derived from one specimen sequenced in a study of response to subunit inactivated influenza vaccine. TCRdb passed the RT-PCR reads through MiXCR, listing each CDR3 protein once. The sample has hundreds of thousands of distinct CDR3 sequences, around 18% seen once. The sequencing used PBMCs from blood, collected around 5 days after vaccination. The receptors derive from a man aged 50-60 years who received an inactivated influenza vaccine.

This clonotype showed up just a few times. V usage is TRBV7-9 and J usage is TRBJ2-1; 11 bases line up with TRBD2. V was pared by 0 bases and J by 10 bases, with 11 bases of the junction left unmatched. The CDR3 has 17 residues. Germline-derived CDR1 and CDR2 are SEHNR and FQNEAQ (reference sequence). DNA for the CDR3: TGTGCCAGCAGCTTAGCCCCACTAGCGGGAGAGGCGGAAGAGCAGTTCTTC. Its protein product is CASSLAPLAGEAEEQFF.

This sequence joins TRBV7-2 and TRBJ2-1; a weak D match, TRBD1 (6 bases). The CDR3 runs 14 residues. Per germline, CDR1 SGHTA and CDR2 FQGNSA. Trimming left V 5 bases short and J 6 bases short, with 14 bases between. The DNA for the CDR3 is TGTGCCAGCAGCCGGACAGTGGGGGTCAATGAGCAGTTCTTC. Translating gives CASSRTVGVNEQFF.

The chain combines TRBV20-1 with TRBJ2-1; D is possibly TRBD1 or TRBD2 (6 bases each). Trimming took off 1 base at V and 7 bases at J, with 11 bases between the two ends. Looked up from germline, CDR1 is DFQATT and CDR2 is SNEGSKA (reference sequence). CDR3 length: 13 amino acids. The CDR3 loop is CSARAGAGNEQFF. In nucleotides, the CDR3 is TGCAGTGCTAGAGCGGGGGCCGGAAATGAGCAGTTCTTC.

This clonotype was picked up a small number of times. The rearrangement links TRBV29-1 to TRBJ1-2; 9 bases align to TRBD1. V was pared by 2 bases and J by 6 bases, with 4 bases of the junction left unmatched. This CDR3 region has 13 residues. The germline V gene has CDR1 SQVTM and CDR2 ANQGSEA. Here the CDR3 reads CSVETDRGDGYTF. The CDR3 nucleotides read TGCAGCGTTGAAACGGACAGGGGCGATGGCTACACCTTC.

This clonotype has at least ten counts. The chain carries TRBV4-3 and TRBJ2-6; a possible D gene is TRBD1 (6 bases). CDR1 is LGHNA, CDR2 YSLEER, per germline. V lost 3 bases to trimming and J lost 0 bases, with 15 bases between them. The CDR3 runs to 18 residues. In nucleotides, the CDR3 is TGCGCCAGCAGCCATGTTAGACAGGACCGCTCTGGGGCCAACGTCCTGACTTTC. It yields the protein CASSHVRQDRSGANVLTF.

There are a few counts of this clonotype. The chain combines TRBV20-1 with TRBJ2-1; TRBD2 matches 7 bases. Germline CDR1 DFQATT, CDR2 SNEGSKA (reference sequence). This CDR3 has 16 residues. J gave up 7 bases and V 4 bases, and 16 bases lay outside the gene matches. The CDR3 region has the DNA TGCAGTGCTAACCCCTCATTGGGGGAGGGCCGGAATGAGCAGTTCTTC. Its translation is CSANPSLGEGRNEQFF.

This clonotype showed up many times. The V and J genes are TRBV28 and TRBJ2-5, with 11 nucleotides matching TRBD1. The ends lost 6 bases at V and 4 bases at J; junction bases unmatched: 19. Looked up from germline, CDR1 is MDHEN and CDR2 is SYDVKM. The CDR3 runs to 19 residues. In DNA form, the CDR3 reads TGTGCCAGCAGCAACGATTCCGGGACAGGGGGACACTCTGTAGAGACCCAGTACTTC. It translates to CASSNDSGTGGHSVETQYF.

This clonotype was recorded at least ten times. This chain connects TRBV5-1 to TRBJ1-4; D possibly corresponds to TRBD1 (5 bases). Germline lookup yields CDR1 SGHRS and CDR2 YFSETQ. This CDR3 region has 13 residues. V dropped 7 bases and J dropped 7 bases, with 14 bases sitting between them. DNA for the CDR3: TGCGCCAGCCGGGGCCAGGGAGGTGAAAAACTGTTTTTT. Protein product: CASRGQGGEKLFF.

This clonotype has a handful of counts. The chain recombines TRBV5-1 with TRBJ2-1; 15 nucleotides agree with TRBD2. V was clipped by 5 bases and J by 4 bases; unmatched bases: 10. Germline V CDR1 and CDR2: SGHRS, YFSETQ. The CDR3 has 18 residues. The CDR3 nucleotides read TGCGCCAGCAGTACCGGGACTAGCGGGGGGAATCCATACAATGAGCAGTTCTTC. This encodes CASSTGTSGGNPYNEQFF. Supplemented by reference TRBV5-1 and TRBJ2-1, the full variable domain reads KAGVTQTPRYLIKTRGQQVTLSCSPISGHRSVSWYQQTPGQGLQFLFEYFSETQRNKGNFPGRFSGRQFSNSRSEMNVSTLELGDSALYLCASSTGTSGGNPYNEQFFGPGTRLTVL.

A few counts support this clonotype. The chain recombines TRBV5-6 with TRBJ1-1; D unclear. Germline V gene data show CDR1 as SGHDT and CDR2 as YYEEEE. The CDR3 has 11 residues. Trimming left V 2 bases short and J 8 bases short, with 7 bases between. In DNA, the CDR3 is TGTGCCAGCAGCTTTATAGGGGAAGCTTTCTTT. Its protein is CASSFIGEAFF.

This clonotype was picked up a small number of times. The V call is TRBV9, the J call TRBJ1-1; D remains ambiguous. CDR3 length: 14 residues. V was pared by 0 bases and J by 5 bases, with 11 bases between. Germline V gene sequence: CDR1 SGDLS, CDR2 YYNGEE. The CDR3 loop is CASSVDMRRTEAFF. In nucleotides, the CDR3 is TGTGCCAGCAGCGTAGATATGCGGAGGACTGAAGCTTTCTTT.

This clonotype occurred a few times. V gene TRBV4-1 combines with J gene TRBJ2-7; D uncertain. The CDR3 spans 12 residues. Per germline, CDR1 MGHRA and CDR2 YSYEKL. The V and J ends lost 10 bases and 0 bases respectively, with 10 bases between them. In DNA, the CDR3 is TGCGCCAACCCGACGGACTCCTACGAGCAGTACTTC. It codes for CANPTDSYEQYF.

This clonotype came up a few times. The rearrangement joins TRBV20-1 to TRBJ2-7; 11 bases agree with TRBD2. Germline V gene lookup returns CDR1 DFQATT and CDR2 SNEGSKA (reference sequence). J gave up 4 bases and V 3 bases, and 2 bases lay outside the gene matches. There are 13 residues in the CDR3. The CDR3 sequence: CSARGLAVYEQYF. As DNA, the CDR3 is TGCAGTGCTAGGGGACTAGCGGTATACGAGCAGTACTTC.

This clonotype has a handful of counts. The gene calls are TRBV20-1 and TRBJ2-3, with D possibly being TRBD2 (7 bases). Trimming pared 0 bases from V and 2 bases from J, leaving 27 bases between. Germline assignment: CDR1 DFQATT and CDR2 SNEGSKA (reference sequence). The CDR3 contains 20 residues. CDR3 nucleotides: TGCAGTGCTAGAGATCGGGTGCGTCGGGGGCTAGCGGACCACACAGATACGCAGTATTTT. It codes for CSARDRVRRGLADHTDTQYF.

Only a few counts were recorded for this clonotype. The CDR3 DNA is TGTGCCAGCAGCCAAGATGCTTTTGGCGGGACGTCCTACGAGCAGTACTTC. Residues: CASSQDAFGGTSYEQYF. The J gene is TRBJ2-7, the V gene TRBV4-2; D is possibly TRBD2 (6 bases). V shed 0 bases and J shed 1 base, with 16 bases lying between them. CDR3 length: 17 residues. Per germline, CDR1 LGHNA and CDR2 YNFKEQ.

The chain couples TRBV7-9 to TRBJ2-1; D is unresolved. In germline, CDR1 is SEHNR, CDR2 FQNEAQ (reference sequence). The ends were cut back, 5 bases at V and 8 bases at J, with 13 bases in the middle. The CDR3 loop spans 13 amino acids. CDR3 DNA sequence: TGTGCCAGCAGCCAACGGAGAAGTCATGAGCAGTTCTTC. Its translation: CASSQRRSHEQFF.

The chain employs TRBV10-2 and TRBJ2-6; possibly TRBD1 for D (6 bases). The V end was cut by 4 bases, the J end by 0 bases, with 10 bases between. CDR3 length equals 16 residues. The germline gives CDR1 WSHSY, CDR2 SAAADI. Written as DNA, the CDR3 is TGCGCCAGCAGTGCGGACAGACGCTCTGGGGCCAACGTCCTGACTTTC. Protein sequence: CASSADRRSGANVLTF.

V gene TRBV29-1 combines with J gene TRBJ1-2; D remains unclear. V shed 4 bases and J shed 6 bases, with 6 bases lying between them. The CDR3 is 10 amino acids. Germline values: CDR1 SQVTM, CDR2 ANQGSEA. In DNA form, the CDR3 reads TGCAGCGTTGCAGAGAATGGCTACACCTTC. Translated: CSVAENGYTF.

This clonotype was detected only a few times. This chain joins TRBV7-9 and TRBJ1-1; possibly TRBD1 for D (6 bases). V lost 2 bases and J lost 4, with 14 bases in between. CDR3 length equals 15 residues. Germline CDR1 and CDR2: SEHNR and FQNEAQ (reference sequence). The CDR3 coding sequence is TGTGCCAGCAGCTTATCCAGGGGCGGTAGCACTGAAGCTTTCTTT. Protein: CASSLSRGGSTEAFF.

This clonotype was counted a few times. CDR3 amino acids: CASSGWTEKETQYF. CDR3 bases: TGTGCCAGCAGTGGTTGGACGGAGAAAGAGACCCAGTACTTC. The chain combines TRBV25-1 with TRBJ2-5; D is uncertain. The germline V gene encodes CDR1 MGHDK and CDR2 SYGVNS. The CDR3 spans 14 residues. Trimming removed 4 bases at V and 3 bases at J, with 12 bases between.

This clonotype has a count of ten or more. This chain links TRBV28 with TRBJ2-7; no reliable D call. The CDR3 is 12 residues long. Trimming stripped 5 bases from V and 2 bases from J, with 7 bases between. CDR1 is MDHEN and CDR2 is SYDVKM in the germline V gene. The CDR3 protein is CASSQETYEQYF. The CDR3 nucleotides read TGTGCCAGCAGTCAGGAGACCTACGAGCAGTACTTC.

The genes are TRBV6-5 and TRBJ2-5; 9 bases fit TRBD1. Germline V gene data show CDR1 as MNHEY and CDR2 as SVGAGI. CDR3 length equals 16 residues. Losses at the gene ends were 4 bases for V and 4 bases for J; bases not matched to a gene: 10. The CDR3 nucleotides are TGTGCCAGCAGTTTTATGTGGACAGGGGCTACAGAGACCCAGTACTTC. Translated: CASSFMWTGATETQYF.

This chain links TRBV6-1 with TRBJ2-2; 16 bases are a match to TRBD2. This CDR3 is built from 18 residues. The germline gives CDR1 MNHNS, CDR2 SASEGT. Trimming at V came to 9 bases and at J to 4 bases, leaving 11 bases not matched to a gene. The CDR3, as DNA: TGTGCCAGTACGGGACTAGCGGGAGGGCCTTCGAGCACCGGGGAGCTGTTTTTT. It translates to CASTGLAGGPSSTGELFF.

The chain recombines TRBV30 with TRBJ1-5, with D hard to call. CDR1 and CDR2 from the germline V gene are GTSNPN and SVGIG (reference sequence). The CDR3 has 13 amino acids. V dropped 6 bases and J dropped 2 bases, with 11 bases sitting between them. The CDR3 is CACQVGGNQPQHF. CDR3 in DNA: TGTGCCTGTCAAGTAGGCGGCAATCAGCCCCAGCATTTT.

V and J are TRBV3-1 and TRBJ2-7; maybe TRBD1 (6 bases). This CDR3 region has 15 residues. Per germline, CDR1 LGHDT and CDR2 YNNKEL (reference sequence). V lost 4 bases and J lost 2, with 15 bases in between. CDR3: CASSRGQQITYEQYF. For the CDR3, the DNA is TGTGCCAGCAGCCGAGGACAGCAGATAACCTACGAGCAGTACTTC.

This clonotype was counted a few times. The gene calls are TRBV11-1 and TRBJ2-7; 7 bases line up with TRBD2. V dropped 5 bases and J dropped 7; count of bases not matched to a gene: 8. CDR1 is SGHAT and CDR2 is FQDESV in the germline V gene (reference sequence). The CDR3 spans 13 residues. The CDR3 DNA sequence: TGTGCCAGCAGCCTCCCTGTGGGGGGGGAGCAGTACTTC. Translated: CASSLPVGGEQYF.

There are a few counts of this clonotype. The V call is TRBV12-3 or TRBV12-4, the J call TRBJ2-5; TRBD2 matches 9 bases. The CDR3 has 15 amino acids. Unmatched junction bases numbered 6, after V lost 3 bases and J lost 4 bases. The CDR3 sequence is CASSLRGRVVETQYF. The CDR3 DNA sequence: TGTGCCAGCAGTTTGCGCGGGAGGGTAGTAGAGACCCAGTACTTC.